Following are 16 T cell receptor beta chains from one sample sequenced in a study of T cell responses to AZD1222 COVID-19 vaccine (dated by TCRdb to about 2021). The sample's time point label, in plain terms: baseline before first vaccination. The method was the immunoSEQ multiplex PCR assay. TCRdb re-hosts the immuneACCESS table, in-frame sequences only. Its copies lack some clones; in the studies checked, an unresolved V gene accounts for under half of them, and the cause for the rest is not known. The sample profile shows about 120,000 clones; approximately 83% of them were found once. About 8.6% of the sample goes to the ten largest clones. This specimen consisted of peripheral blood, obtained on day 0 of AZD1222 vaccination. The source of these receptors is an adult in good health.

The CDR3 nucleotides are TGTGCCAGTAGTATGGGGGGACAGGGGAACGAGGGCTACACCTTC. It translates to CASSMGGQGNEGYTF. The chain joins TRBV19 to TRBJ1-2; the match to TRBD1 covers 10 bases. The CDR3 totals 15 residues. Trimming at V came to 3 bases and at J to 8 bases, leaving 9 bases not matched to a gene. Germline V gives CDR1 LNHDA, CDR2 SQIVND (reference sequence). The complete variable domain, with remaining parts taken from reference TRBV19 and TRBJ1-2, reads DGGITQSPKYLFRKEGQNVTLSCEQNLNHDAMYWYRQDPGQGLRLIYYSQIVNDFQKGDIAEGYSVSREKKESFPLTVTSAQKNPTAFYLCASSMGGQGNEGYTFGSGTRLTVV.

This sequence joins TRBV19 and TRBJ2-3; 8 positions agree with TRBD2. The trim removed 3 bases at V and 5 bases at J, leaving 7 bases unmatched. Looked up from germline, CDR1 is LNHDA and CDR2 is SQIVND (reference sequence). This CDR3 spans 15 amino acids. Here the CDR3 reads CASSIPAGGKDTQYF. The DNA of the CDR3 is TGTGCCAGTAGTATTCCTGCGGGAGGTAAAGATACGCAGTATTTT.

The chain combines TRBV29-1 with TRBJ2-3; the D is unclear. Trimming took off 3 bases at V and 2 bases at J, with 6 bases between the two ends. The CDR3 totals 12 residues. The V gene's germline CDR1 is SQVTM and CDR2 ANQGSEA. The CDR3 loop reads CSVDGDTDTQYF. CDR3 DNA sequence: TGCAGCGTTGACGGAGACACAGATACGCAGTATTTT.

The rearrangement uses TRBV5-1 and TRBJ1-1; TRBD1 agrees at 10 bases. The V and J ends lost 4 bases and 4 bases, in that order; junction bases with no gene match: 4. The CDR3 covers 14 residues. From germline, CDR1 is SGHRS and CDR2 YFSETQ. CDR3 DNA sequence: TGCGCCAGCAGCCCGGGACAGGGGATCACTGAAGCTTTCTTT. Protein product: CASSPGQGITEAFF. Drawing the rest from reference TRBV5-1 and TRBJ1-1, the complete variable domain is KAGVTQTPRYLIKTRGQQVTLSCSPISGHRSVSWYQQTPGQGLQFLFEYFSETQRNKGNFPGRFSGRQFSNSRSEMNVSTLELGDSALYLCASSPGQGITEAFFGQGTRLTVV.

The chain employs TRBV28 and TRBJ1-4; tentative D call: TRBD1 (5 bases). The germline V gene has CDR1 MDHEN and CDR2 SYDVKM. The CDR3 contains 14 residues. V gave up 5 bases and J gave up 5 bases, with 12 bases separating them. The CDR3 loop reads CASSQGTANEKLFF. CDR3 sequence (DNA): TGTGCCAGCAGTCAAGGGACGGCGAATGAAAAACTGTTTTTT. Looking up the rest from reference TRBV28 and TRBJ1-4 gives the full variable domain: DVKVTQSSRYLVKRTGEKVFLECVQDMDHENMFWYRQDPGLGLRLIYFSYDVKMKEKGDIPEGYSVSREKKERFSLILESASTNQTSMYLCASSQGTANEKLFFGSGTQLSVL.

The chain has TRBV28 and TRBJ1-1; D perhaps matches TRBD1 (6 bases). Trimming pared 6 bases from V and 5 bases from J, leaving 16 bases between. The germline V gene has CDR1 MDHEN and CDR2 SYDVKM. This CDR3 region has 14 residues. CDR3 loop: CASRRNSGVTEAFF. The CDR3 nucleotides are TGTGCCAGCAGGCGTAACTCAGGGGTTACTGAAGCTTTCTTT.

The CDR3 region has the DNA TGTGCCAGCCAACAGGGCTTGGACTACGAGCAGTACTTC. Translating it yields CASQQGLDYEQYF. This chain links TRBV19 with TRBJ2-7, with D maybe TRBD1 (6 bases). CDR1 is LNHDA, CDR2 SQIVND, per germline (reference sequence). This CDR3 comprises 13 residues. V shed 9 bases and J shed 3 bases, with 15 bases lying between them.

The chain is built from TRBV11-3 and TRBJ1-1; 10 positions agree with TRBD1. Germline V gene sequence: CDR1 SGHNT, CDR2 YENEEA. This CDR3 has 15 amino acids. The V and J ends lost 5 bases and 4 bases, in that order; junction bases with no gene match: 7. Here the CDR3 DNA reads TGTGCCAGCAGCCAACAGGGACAGGGGCTCACTGAAGCTTTCTTT. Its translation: CASSQQGQGLTEAFF.

The CDR3 DNA reads as TGTGCCAGCAGCGCATTAGCTAACTATGGCTACACCTTC. As protein: CASSALANYGYTF. The V call is TRBV9, the J call TRBJ1-2, with no clear D. V lost 3 bases to trimming and J lost 0 bases, with 6 bases between them. The CDR3 is 13 amino acids. The germline gives CDR1 SGDLS, CDR2 YYNGEE.

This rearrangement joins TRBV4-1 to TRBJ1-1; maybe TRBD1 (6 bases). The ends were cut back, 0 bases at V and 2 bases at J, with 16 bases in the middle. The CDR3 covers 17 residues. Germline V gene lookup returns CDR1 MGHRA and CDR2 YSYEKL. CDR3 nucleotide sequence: TGCGCCAGCAGCCAAGAAGAAGGACAGACAGTAAACACTGAAGCTTTCTTT. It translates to CASSQEEGQTVNTEAFF.

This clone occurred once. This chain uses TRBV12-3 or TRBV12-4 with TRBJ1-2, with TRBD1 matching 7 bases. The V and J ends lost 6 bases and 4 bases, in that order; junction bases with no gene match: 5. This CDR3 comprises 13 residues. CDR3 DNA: TGTGCCAGCAGGACCGGGACAGTCTATGGCTACACCTTC. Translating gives CASRTGTVYGYTF.

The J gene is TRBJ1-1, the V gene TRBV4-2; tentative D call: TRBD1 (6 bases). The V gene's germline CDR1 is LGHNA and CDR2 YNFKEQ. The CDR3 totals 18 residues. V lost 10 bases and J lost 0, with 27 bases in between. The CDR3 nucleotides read TGTGCCACCTTACCCTATTGGACAGCAATGCAATTGAACACTGAAGCTTTCTTT. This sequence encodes CATLPYWTAMQLNTEAFF.

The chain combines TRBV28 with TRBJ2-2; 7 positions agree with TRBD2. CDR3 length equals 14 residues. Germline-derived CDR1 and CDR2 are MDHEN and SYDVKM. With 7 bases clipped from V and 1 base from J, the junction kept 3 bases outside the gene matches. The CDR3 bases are TGTGCCAGCAATGGACTAGTGAACACCGGGGAGCTGTTTTTT. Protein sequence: CASNGLVNTGELFF.

In DNA form, the CDR3 reads TGCGCCAGAACACCCTGGATGGACAACTATGGCTACACCTTC. Residues: CARTPWMDNYGYTF. This chain uses TRBV10-1 with TRBJ1-2; D remains ambiguous. The CDR3 totals 14 residues. Germline CDR1 reads WNHNN; CDR2 reads SYGVQD (reference sequence). The V and J ends lost 9 bases and 2 bases respectively, with 16 bases between them.

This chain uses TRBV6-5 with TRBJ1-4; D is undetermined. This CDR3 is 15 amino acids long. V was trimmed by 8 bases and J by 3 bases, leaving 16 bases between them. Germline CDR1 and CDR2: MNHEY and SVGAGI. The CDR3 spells CASRSFGPPNEKLFF. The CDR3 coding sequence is TGTGCCAGCCGGTCTTTTGGTCCCCCTAATGAAAAACTGTTTTTT.

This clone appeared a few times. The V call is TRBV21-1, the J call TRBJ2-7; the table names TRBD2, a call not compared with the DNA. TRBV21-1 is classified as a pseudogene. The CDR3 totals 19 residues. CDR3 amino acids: CASSKEGQGVPSGRYEQYF. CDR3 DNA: TGTGCCAGCAGCAAAGAGGGACAGGGGGTCCCTAGCGGGAGATACGAGCAGTACTTC.